This T cell receptor beta chain was documented in a study of vaccination and CD4 T cells after COVID-19. Overall study: A median of about 98 days (range 35 to 161) separated diagnosis from post-COVID sampling. The stimulating agents, overlapping spike peptides, came from SARS-CoV-2, HCoV-NL63, HCoV-OC43 and HCoV-229E. Treatment of control cultures consisted of a CEFX pool, an HIV-1 Nef pool, or no peptide.

The treatment denotes: 10-day PBMC culture with coronavirus spike peptide pools or control peptides (ViraFEST assay). Germline loops: CDR1 ENHRY, CDR2 SYGVKD. The V end was cut by 3 bases, the J end by 8 bases, with 8 bases between. CDR3 length equals 13 residues. This clonotype was detected only a few times. The antigen remains unidentified. An Oncomine TCR Beta short-read assay was used to sequence the DNA from cultured CD4+ T cells. Genomic DNA was isolated from CD4+ T cells that had been cultured. Using its own MiXCR run on the PCR reads, TCRdb lists one record per CDR3 protein. The data show about 11,000 distinct CDR3 sequences, roughly half seen once.

The V call is TRBV10-3, the J call TRBJ1-6; D not certain. Material: CD4+ T cells from blood, cultured in vitro. The source of this sequence is a human donor who had recovered from COVID-19. CDR3 bases: TGTGCCATCAGTGATCAAGGCTATTCACCCCTCCACTTT. Its protein is CAISDQGYSPLHF.